This T cell receptor beta chain came from a study of cytomegalovirus exposure and HLA in healthy donors. Turning to the study itself: Falling in the Caucasian-associated ancestry cluster were about four fifths of some 400 genotyped donors.

PCR used 60 Vbeta primers and 13 Jbeta primers. Repertoires were generated with immunoSEQ multiplex PCR, while TCRdb's copy carries only in-frame clones and drops some. The table shows about 190,000 clones, with over 80% occurring only once. The V gene lost 4 bases and the J gene lost 7 bases, with 28 bases spanning the gap. CDR3 length equals 18 residues. Germline values: CDR1 ENHRY, CDR2 SYGVKD. This sequence joins TRBV10-3 and TRBJ1-1; D might be TRBD1 (6 bases). The sequenced sample consisted of PBMCs. This clonotype was sampled from a man aged 45-65 years in good health and CMV-seronegative. The CDR3 region has the DNA TGTGCCATCAGTGTTCAGACAGGCCAAGGGACCCGAGGAGGTGAAGCTTTCTTT. This gives the protein CAISVQTGQGTRGGEAFF.